Shown below are 15 T cell receptor beta chains from a single sample sequenced in a study of blood T cell repertoires in COVID-19 (dated by TCRdb to the early 2020s). Receptor amplification or capture employed the immunoSEQ multiplex PCR assay. TCRdb provides this immuneACCESS table in a form limited to in-frame rearrangements. Some clones are lacking; in checked studies, under half of them reflect an unresolved V gene, and why the rest are absent is not known. Within this sample are 240,000 or so clones, with approximately 83% of them counted one time only. The ten largest clonotypes hold roughly 9.6% of the sample. The sample consisted of peripheral blood. These TCRs come from a woman older than 75 with acute or convalescent COVID-19.

This rearrangement joins TRBV5-1 to TRBJ1-1; D is undetermined. This CDR3 region has 15 residues. Per the germline V gene, CDR1 is SGHRS and CDR2 is YFSETQ. Trimming took 2 bases from V and 3 from J, leaving 14 bases between them. The CDR3 region is CASSFSAPGDTEAFF. The DNA of the CDR3 is TGCGCCAGCAGCTTTTCCGCCCCTGGAGACACTGAAGCTTTCTTT.

The V and J genes are TRBV5-4 and TRBJ1-3; the D is unclear. V was pared by 0 bases and J by 2 bases, with 9 bases between. The germline V gene encodes CDR1 SGHNT and CDR2 YYREEE (reference sequence). This CDR3 is 15 amino acids long. CDR3 DNA: TGTGCCAGCAGCTTGGAACGGGGTGCTGGAAACACCATATATTTT. Encoded protein: CASSLERGAGNTIYF.

This rearrangement joins TRBV20-1 to TRBJ2-7; tentatively, D is TRBD2 (7 bases). Germline CDR1 and CDR2: DFQATT and SNEGSKA (reference sequence). CDR3 length equals 14 residues. Trimming pared 3 bases from V and 4 bases from J, leaving 16 bases between. CDR3: CSASKGGPGYEQYF. CDR3 nucleotide sequence: TGCAGTGCTAGTAAGGGGGGGCCGGGTTACGAGCAGTACTTC.

J is TRBJ2-1 and V is TRBV19; 9 bases align to TRBD1. The CDR3 length is 13 residues. The ends lost 4 bases at V and 8 bases at J; junction bases unmatched: 3. The V gene's germline CDR1 is LNHDA and CDR2 SQIVND (reference sequence). The CDR3 DNA reads as TGTGCCAGTAGTAGGGACAGGGTAGATGAGCAGTTCTTC. Translation gives CASSRDRVDEQFF.

The chain is built from TRBV27 and TRBJ1-1, with no clear D. The CDR3 has 14 amino acids. CDR1 is MNHEY, CDR2 SMNVEV, per germline (reference sequence). Trimming shortened V by 6 bases and J by 1 base, and 12 bases separated the two germline ends. In nucleotides, the CDR3 is TGTGCCAGCAGGGTTGCTTCCGGGAACACTGAAGCTTTCTTT. This codes for CASRVASGNTEAFF.

For this clone: The germline gene is not matched at one end of the junction; a read error may be the cause. The rearrangement uses TRBV7-7 and TRBJ2-5, with 7 positions matching TRBD1. CDR3 length: 15 amino acids. CDR1 and CDR2 (germline): SSHAT, FNYEAQ (reference sequence). The CDR3 nucleotides are TGTGCTAGCAGCGTGGGACAGCTTTTGAGAGAGACCCAGTACTTC. Its protein product is CASSVGQLLRETQYF.

The chain uses TRBV13 and TRBJ2-3; 7 nucleotides align to TRBD2. V lost 8 bases and J lost 6; bases outside the gene matches: 11. The CDR3 runs to 14 residues. The germline V gene has CDR1 PRHDT and CDR2 FYEKMQ (reference sequence). The CDR3 coding sequence is TGTGCCAGCGGCGCGGCGGGGGTTATGGATACGCAGTATTTT. Its protein product is CASGAAGVMDTQYF.

The V and J genes are TRBV5-6 and TRBJ1-5; 9 bases are shared with TRBD1. The CDR3 has 15 amino acids. Trimming cost V 3 bases and J 9 bases; bases outside gene matches: 10. Germline-derived CDR1 and CDR2 are SGHDT and YYEEEE. The CDR3 is CASSSRDRVGGPQHF. CDR3 sequence (DNA): TGTGCCAGCAGCTCTCGGGACAGGGTCGGTGGGCCCCAGCATTTT.

The chain links TRBV28 to TRBJ1-4; TRBD1 matches 8 bases. V was pared by 1 base and J by 7 bases, with 8 bases of the junction left unmatched. The CDR3 consists of 16 residues. Germline-derived CDR1 and CDR2 are MDHEN and SYDVKM. This chain's CDR3 is CASSLSGTGKAEKLFF. In DNA, the CDR3 is TGTGCCAGCAGTTTATCAGGGACAGGAAAAGCTGAAAAACTGTTTTTT.

The chain joins TRBV6-6 to TRBJ1-1, with unresolved D. V dropped 6 bases and J dropped 4 bases, with 12 bases sitting between them. In germline, CDR1 is MNHNY, CDR2 SVGAGI (reference sequence). CDR3 length: 13 amino acids. CDR3 loop: CASSLEIFTEAFF. The CDR3, as DNA: TGTGCCAGCAGCCTCGAGATTTTCACTGAAGCTTTCTTT.

The chain employs TRBV6-5 and TRBJ1-1, with a weak D call TRBD1 (5 bases). V was clipped by 2 bases and J by 1 base, with 11 bases between them. Germline V gene lookup returns CDR1 MNHEY and CDR2 SVGAGI. This CDR3 has 15 amino acids. CDR3 sequence reads: CASSYQGLGNTEAFF. CDR3 nucleotides: TGTGCCAGCAGTTACCAGGGCCTGGGGAACACTGAAGCTTTCTTT.

This clone turned up a few times. This sequence joins TRBV7-3 and TRBJ2-1; D possibly corresponds to TRBD2 (7 bases). Trimming pared 1 base from V and 7 bases from J, leaving 14 bases between. The CDR3 consists of 15 residues. From germline, CDR1 is SGHTA and CDR2 FQGTGA. The CDR3 DNA is TGTGCCAGCAGCTTAAGCGGGGGCGAGTTTAATGAGCAGTTCTTC. Its translation: CASSLSGGEFNEQFF.

The genes are TRBV5-8 and TRBJ2-3, with TRBD2 matching over 10 bases. From germline, CDR1 is SGHTS and CDR2 YDEGEE. V trimming: 3 bases; J trimming: 4 bases; junction bases outside the gene matches: 5. The CDR3 spans 15 residues. In nucleotides, the CDR3 is TGTGCCAGCAGCTGGGGTAGCGGGGGGCCAGATACGCAGTATTTT. Translated, it gives CASSWGSGGPDTQYF.

The chain carries TRBV2 and TRBJ2-1; maybe TRBD1 (5 bases). There are 11 residues in the CDR3. Between the trimmed V and J ends, which lost 8 bases and 12 bases, there was a span of 14 bases. CDR1 is SNHLY and CDR2 is FYNNEI in the germline V gene. The CDR3 is CASLTSTGQFF. The DNA of the CDR3 is TGTGCCAGCCTAACCTCCACAGGGCAGTTCTTC.

The chain employs TRBV5-1 and TRBJ1-1, with 8 bases matching TRBD1. The CDR3 sequence is 13 residues long. Losses at the gene ends were 3 bases for V and 6 bases for J; bases not matched to a gene: 4. Germline V lookup: CDR1 SGHRS, CDR2 YFSETQ. In nucleotides, the CDR3 is TGCGCCAGCAGCTCACAGGGGGGCTCTGAAGCTTTCTTT. It specifies CASSSQGGSEAFF.